This T cell receptor (beta chain) was identified in a study of T cell responses to AZD1222 COVID-19 vaccine (dated by TCRdb to about 2021). Background for the entire study: A total of 233 trial participants underwent TCR sequencing, of whom 207 had received two doses of AZD1222 and approximately 26 had received two doses of the MenACWY control vaccine. Enrollment into the trials was organized by age into subgroups of 18-55, 56-69 and 70-plus years, and those subgroups contained roughly 160, 29 and 62 TCR-sequenced participants, respectively.

The CDR3 regions of human TCRbeta chains were analyzed by immunosequencing. In the authors' own workflow: Repertoire TCRs were matched against a reference library of SARS-CoV-2-specific TCRs generated with the MIRA antigen-specificity platform. Breadth was defined as the fraction of unique TCRs that were SARS-CoV-2-associated, and depth was defined as the fraction of total T cells that were SARS-CoV-2-associated. Using the MIRA data, each spike-specific TCR was mapped to the spike region that the TCR reacts to and placed in a CD4 or CD8 class. Log10-transformed breadth and depth values were compared by one-way ANOVA with Sidak's multiple comparisons tests. TCRdb re-hosts the immuneACCESS table, in-frame sequences only. Its copies lack some clones; in the studies checked, an unresolved V gene accounts for under half of them, and the cause for the rest is not known. The V and J calls and clone size come from that table; D and trimming were worked out from the DNA. Present in this sample are some 160,000 clones, approximately 91% of which were seen just once. Clones ranked in the top ten supply less than 2% of the sample.

The paper as a whole reports these results and caveats: After two AZD1222 doses, both the breadth and the depth of spike-specific TCRs were significantly higher than at day 0 and than in MenACWY recipients. The vaccine-associated CD4 TCRs covered the entire spike protein, and the dominant responses fell in regions 160-218 and 743-854. Most participants were white British and females outnumbered males, and the authors suggested that clonal diversity may have been underestimated. The 56-69-year group was small, and its depth increase did not reach significance, likely because of low power. Only a handful of AZD1222 recipients were SARS-CoV-2 seropositive at baseline, limiting conclusions about previously exposed vaccinees. Because no day 14 peak-response samples were available, the repertoires could be characterized only after the peak T cell response. Reportedly, close to half of the unique spike-specific TCRs recognized epitopes lying outside the regions that are mutated in the B.1.351 and B.1.1.7 variants.

Interpreted using the paper, the time point label stands for: about 28 days (+/-7) after the second vaccine dose. AZD1222 recipients given second doses at about 4 weeks or at about 12 weeks were pooled, since spike-specific TCR depth and breadth were not found to differ between the two schedules. Samples from vaccinated people were obtained from the UK trials COV001 and COV002, which included a single-blind randomized controlled phase 2/3 trial of AZD1222 (ChAdOx1 nCoV-19) in healthy adults. For TCRbeta chain sequencing, PBMC samples were collected from trial participants at day 0 and at day 28 after the second dose. The junction shows trimming of 6 bases on V and 5 bases on J, and the gene matches do not reach 8 bases of it. The CDR3 runs 14 residues from the cysteine to the phenylalanine. Of all the DNA, just the CDR3 is kept, 42 bases in frame from base 1. Looking up the germline V gene yields CDR1 MNHEY and CDR2 SVGAGI.

Concerning this clone: The specificity of this receptor is unknown. Base qualities are not at hand, and no much larger clone is one base apart.

The TCR sequence derives from an adult who received the AZD1222 COVID-19 vaccine. The chain is encoded by TRBV6-5 joined to TRBJ1-1; a stretch of 8 junction bases matches TRBD1. The material sequenced was peripheral blood, taken 28 days after the second AZD1222 dose. In nucleotide form, the sequence is TGTGCCAGCAGCCAAACAGGGGGTAGGACTGAAGCTTTCTTT. It codes for CASSQTGGRTEAFF.